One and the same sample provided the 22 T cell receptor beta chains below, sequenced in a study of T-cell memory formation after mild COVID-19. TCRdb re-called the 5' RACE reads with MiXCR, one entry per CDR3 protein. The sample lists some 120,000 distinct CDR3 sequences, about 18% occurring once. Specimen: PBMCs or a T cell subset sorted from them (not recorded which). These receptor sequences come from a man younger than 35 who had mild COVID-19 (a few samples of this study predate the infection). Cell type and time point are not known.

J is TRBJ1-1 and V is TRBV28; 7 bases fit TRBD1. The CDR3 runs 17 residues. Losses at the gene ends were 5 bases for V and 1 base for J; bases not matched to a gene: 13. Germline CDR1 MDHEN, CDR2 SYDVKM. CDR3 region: CASSPGAMGQTNTEAFF. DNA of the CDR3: TGTGCCAGCAGTCCGGGAGCGATGGGACAGACGAACACTGAAGCTTTCTTT.

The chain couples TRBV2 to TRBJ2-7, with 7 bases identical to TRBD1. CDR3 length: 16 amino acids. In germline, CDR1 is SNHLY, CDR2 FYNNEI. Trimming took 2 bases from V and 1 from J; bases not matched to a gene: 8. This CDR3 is CASSELGQTLSYEQYV. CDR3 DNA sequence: TGTGCCAGCAGTGAATTGGGACAGACCTTATCCTACGAGCAGTACGTC.

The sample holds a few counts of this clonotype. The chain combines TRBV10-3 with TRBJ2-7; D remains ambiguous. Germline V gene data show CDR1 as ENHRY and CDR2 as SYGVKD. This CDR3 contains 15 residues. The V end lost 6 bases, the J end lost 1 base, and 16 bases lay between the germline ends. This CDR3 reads CAISEKGWPSYEQYF. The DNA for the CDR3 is TGTGCCATCAGCGAGAAAGGTTGGCCTTCCTACGAGCAGTACTTC.

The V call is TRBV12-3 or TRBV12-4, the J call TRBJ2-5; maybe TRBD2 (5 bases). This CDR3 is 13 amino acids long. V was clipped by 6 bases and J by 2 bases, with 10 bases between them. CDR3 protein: CASRRRTQETQYF. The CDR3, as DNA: TGTGCCAGCAGGCGAAGGACTCAAGAGACCCAGTACTTC.

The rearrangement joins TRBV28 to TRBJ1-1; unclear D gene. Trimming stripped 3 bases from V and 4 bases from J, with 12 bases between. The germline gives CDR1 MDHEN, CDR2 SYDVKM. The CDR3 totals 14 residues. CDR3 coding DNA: TGTGCCAGCAGTTTGTGGGAGGCGAGCACTGAAGCTTTCTTT. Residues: CASSLWEASTEAFF.

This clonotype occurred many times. In nucleotides, the CDR3 is TGTGCCAGCAGCGTCGCGGGTTGGGCTCGGGAGACCCAGTACTTC. Amino acids: CASSVAGWARETQYF. The J gene is TRBJ2-5, the V gene TRBV9; tentatively, D is TRBD2 (5 bases). Germline V gene data show CDR1 as SGDLS and CDR2 as YYNGEE. CDR3 length: 15 residues. V was clipped by 2 bases and J by 5 bases, with 16 bases between them. Full variable domain (remainder filled in from reference TRBV9 and TRBJ2-5): DSGVTQTPKHLITATGQRVTLRCSPRSGDLSVYWYQQSLDQGLQFLIQYYNGEERAKGNILERFSAQQFPDLHSELNLSSLELGDSALYFCASSVAGWARETQYFGPGTRLLVL.

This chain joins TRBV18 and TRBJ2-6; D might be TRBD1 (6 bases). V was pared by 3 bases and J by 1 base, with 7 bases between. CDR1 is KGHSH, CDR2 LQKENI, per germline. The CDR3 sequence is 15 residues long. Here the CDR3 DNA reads TGTGCCAGCTCACCTCAGGGGTCTGGGGCCAACGTCCTGACTTTC. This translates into CASSPQGSGANVLTF.

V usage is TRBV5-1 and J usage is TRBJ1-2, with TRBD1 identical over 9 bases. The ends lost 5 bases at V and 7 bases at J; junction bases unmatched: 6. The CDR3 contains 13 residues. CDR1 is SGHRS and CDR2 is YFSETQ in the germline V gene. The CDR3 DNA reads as TGCGCCAGCAGAGAACAGGGGGCGGGTGGCTACACCTTC. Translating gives CASREQGAGGYTF. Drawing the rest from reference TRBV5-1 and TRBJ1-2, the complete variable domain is KAGVTQTPRYLIKTRGQQVTLSCSPISGHRSVSWYQQTPGQGLQFLFEYFSETQRNKGNFPGRFSGRQFSNSRSEMNVSTLELGDSALYLCASREQGAGGYTFGSGTRLTVV.

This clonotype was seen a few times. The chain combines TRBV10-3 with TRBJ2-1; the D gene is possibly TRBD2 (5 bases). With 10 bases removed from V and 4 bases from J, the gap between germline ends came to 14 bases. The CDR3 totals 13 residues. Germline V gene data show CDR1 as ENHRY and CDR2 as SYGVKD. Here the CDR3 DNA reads TGTGCCACAAGGGAAGCGGCATACAATGAGCAGTTCTTC. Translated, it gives CATREAAYNEQFF.

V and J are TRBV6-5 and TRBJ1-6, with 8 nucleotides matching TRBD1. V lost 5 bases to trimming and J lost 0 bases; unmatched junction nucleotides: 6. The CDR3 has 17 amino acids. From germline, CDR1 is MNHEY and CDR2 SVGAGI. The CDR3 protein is CASSRDRLSSYNSPLHF. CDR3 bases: TGTGCCAGCAGTCGGGACAGGTTGAGCTCCTATAATTCACCCCTCCACTTT.

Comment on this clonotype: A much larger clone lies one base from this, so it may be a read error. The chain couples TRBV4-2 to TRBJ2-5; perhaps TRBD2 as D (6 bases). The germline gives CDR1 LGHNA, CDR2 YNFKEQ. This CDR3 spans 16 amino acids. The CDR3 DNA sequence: TGTGCCAGCAGCCAAGAAGGCGGGACCGGGGCAGAGACCCTGTACTTC. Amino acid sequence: CASSQEGGTGAETLYF.

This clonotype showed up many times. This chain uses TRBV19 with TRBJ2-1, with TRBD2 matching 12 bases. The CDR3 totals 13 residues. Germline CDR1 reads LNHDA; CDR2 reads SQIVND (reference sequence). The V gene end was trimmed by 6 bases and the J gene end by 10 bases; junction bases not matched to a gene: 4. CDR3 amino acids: CASRTSGGFEQFF. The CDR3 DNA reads TGTGCCAGTAGGACTAGCGGGGGCTTCGAGCAGTTCTTC.

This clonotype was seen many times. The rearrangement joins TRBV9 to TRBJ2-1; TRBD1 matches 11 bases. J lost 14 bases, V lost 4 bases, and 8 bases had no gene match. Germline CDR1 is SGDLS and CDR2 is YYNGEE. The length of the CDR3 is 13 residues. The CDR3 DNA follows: TGTGCCAGCAGCCCCCAAGGGACAGGGGGGGAGTTCTTC. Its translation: CASSPQGTGGEFF.

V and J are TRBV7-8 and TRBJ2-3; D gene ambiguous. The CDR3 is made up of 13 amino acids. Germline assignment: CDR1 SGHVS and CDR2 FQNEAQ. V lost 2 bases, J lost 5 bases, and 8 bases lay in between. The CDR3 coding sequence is TGTGCCAGCAGCTTAAAAGCGCGAGATACGCAGTATTTT. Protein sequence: CASSLKARDTQYF.

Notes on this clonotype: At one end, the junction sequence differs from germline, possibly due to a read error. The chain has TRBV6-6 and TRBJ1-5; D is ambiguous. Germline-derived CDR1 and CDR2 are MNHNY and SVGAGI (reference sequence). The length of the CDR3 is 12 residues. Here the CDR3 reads CASSYSELAGIF. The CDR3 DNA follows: TGTGCCAGCAGTTACTCAGAACTAGCTGGGATTTTT.

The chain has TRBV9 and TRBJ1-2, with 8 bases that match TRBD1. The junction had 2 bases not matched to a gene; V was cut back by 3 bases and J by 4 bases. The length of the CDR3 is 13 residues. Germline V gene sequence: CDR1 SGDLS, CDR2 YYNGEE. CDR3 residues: CASSEGQAYGYTF. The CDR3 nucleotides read TGTGCCAGCAGCGAGGGACAGGCCTATGGCTACACCTTC.

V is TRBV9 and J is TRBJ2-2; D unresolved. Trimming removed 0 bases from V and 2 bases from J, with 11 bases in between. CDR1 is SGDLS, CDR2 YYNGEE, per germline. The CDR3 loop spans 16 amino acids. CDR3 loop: CASSVDPHINTGELFF. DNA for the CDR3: TGTGCCAGCAGCGTAGATCCACACATAAACACCGGGGAGCTGTTTTTT. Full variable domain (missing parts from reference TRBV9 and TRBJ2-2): DSGVTQTPKHLITATGQRVTLRCSPRSGDLSVYWYQQSLDQGLQFLIQYYNGEERAKGNILERFSAQQFPDLHSELNLSSLELGDSALYFCASSVDPHINTGELFFGEGSRLTVL.

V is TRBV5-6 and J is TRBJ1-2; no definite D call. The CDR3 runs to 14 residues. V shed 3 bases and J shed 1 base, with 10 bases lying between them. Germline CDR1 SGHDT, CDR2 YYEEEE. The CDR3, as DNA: TGTGCCAGCAGCTCTGACACCCTTAACTATGGCTACACCTTC. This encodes CASSSDTLNYGYTF.

The CDR3, as DNA: TGTGCCAGCAGCCAATACTTGGCCGGGGAGCTGTTTTTT. It encodes CASSQYLAGELFF. The J gene is TRBJ2-2, the V gene TRBV3-1, with D uncertain. Deletions cut 2 bases from V and 6 bases from J, with 7 bases between. The CDR3 is 13 amino acids. Germline-derived CDR1 and CDR2 are LGHDT and YNNKEL (reference sequence).

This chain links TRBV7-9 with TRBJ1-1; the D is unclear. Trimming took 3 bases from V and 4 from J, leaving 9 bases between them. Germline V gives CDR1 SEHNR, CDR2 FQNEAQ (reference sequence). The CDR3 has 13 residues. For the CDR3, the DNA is TGTGCCAGCAGCTTTGTAACGATCACTGAAGCTTTCTTT. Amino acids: CASSFVTITEAFF.

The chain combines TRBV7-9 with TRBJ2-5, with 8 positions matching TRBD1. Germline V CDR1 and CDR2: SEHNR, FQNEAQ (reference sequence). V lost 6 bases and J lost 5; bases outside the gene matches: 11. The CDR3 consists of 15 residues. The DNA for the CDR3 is TGTGCCAGCAGTCGCGGACAGGGTATTGGGGAGACCCAGTACTTC. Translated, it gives CASSRGQGIGETQYF.

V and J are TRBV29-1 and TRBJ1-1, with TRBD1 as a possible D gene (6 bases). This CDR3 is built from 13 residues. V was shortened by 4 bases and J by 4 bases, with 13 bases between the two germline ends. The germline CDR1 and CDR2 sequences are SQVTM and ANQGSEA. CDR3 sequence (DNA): TGCAGCGTTGTACAGGGCGGGAGCACTGAAGCTTTCTTT. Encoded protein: CSVVQGGSTEAFF.